The TCR beta chain described here comes from a study of cytomegalovirus exposure and HLA in healthy donors. As for the study in general: Approximately 200 million T cells yielded 100 million or so unique TCR beta sequences in earlier analysis.

This CDR3 region has 13 residues. V was cut by 6 bases and J by 4 bases, with 10 bases left in between. The V gene's germline CDR1 is LGHNT and CDR2 FRNRAP. Whole-study findings and limits: Reports credit the classifier with highly specific, highly sensitive diagnosis of cytomegalovirus status.

This PCR relied on a set of 60 Vbeta primers and 13 Jbeta primers. Authors' processing steps: Approximately 73 million unique TCR beta chains, about 12 million shared, were counted in a later analysis. The data were produced by immunoSEQ multiplex PCR, yet TCRdb's version contains in-frame clones alone and is incomplete. V, J and clone size are taken as reported in that table, and D and trimming were inferred from the DNA itself. The data hold some 160,000 clones, with 55% to 85% observed a single time. This clone came up a few times. Its target is unknown. Source material: PBMCs. This chain uses TRBV12-5 with TRBJ1-5; TRBD1 might be the D (6 bases). The source is a man aged 35 to 55 in good health and CMV-seronegative. DNA of the CDR3: TGTGCTAGTGGGCCGGACAGAAATCAGCCCCAGCATTTT. Amino acid sequence: CASGPDRNQPQHF.